The T cell receptor beta chain under discussion was sequenced for a study of early T cells in non-severe SARS-CoV-2 infection. Study background: Sequencing of bulk RNA from unsorted whole blood was done, without chain pairing.

Study-level results: Sequences matched to VDJdb favored anti-spike CD8 responses, while private and CD4 specificities were missed.

Individual cDNA molecules were tagged with unique molecular identifiers. Using its own MiXCR run on the 5' RACE reads, TCRdb lists one record per CDR3 protein. The repertoire holds tens of thousands of distinct CDR3 sequences, with less than 15% as singletons. Per the germline V gene, CDR1 is KGHDR and CDR2 is SFDVKD. Trimming stripped 6 bases from V and 1 base from J, with 20 bases between. The CDR3 covers 18 residues. Many counts were recorded for this clonotype. The target antigen is unknown. Sequencing was performed on whole blood. The TCR was taken from an adult who was a healthcare worker with PCR-confirmed SARS-CoV-2 infection or an uninfected control (not recorded which). The chain is built from TRBV24-1 and TRBJ2-2, with D tentatively TRBD2 (6 bases). DNA for the CDR3: TGTGCCACCAGTCCCTCGGGGGTATTAATCCAGAACACCGGGGAGCTGTTTTTT. This sequence encodes CATSPSGVLIQNTGELFF.